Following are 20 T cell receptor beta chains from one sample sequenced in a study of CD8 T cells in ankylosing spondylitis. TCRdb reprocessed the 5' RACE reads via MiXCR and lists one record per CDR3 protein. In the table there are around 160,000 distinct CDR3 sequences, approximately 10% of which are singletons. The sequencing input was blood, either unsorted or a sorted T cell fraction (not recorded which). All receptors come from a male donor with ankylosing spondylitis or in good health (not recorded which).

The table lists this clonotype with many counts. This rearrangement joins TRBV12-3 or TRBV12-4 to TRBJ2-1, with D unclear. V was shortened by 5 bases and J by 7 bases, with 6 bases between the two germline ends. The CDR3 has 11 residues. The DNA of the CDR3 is TGTGCCAGCAGTCAAGAAAATGAGCAGTTCTTC. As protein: CASSQENEQFF.

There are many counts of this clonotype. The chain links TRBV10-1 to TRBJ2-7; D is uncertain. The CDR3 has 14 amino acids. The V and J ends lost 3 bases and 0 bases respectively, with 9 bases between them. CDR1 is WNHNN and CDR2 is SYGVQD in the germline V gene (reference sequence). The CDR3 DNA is TGCGCCAGCAGTGAAGCCTCGAGCTCCTACGAGCAGTACTTC. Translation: CASSEASSSYEQYF.

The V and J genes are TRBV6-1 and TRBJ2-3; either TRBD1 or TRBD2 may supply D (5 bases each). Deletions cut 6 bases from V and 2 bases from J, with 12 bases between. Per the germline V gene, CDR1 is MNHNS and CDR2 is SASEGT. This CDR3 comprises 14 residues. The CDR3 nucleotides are TGTGCCAGCAGATTCGGGGCGACCACAGATACGCAGTATTTT. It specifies CASRFGATTDTQYF.

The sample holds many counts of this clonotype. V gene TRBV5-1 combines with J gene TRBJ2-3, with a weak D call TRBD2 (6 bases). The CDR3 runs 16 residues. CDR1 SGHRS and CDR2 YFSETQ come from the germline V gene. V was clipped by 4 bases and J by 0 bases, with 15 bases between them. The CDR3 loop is CASSPSGLSSTDTQYF. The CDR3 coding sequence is TGCGCCAGCAGCCCCAGCGGGCTAAGTAGCACAGATACGCAGTATTTT. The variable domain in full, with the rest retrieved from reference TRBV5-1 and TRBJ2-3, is KAGVTQTPRYLIKTRGQQVTLSCSPISGHRSVSWYQQTPGQGLQFLFEYFSETQRNKGNFPGRFSGRQFSNSRSEMNVSTLELGDSALYLCASSPSGLSSTDTQYFGPGTRLTVL.

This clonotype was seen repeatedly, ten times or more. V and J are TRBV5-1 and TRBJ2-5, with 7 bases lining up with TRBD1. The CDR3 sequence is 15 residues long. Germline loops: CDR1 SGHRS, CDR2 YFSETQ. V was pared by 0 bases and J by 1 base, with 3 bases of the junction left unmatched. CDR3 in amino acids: CASSLAGQSQETQYF. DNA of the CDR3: TGCGCCAGCAGCTTGGCGGGACAGTCCCAAGAGACCCAGTACTTC.

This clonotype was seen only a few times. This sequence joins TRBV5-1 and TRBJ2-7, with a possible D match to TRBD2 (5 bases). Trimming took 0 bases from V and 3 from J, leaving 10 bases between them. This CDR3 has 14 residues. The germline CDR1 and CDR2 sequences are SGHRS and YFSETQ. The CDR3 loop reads CASSLEGDFYEQYF. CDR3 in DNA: TGCGCCAGCAGCTTGGAGGGAGACTTCTACGAGCAGTACTTC.

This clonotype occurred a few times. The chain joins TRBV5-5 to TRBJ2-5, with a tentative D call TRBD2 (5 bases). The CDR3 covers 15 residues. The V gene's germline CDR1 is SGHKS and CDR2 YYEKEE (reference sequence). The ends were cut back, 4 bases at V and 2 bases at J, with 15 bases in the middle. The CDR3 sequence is CASSPHGLDQETQYF. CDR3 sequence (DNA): TGTGCCAGCAGCCCTCACGGACTGGATCAAGAGACCCAGTACTTC.

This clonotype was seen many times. The CDR3 sequence: CASISGAGPNTGELFF. In nucleotides, the CDR3 is TGCGCCAGCATCTCAGGGGCAGGCCCGAACACCGGGGAGCTGTTTTTT. The genes are TRBV5-1 and TRBJ2-2; perhaps TRBD1 as D (6 bases). Trimming shortened V by 6 bases and J by 0 bases, and 15 bases separated the two germline ends. This CDR3 spans 16 amino acids. Germline-derived CDR1 and CDR2 are SGHRS and YFSETQ.

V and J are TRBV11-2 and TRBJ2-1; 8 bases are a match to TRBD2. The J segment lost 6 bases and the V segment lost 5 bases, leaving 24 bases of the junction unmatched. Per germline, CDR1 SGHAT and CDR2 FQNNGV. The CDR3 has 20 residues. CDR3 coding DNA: TGTGCCAGCAGCAGGCCCAAGACTAGCGCGGGAGAGGTTTTCGGCAATGAGCAGTTCTTC. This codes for CASSRPKTSAGEVFGNEQFF.

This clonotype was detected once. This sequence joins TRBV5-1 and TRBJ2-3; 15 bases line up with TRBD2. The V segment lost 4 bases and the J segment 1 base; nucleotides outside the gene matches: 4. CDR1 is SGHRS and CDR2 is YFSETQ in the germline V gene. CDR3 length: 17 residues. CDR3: CASSPGLAGGGTDTQYF. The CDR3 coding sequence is TGCGCCAGCAGCCCGGGACTAGCGGGAGGAGGCACAGATACGCAGTATTTT.

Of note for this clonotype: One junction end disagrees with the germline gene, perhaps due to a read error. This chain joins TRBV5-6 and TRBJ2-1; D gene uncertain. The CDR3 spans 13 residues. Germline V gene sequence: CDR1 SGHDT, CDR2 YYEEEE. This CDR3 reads CANSADTNNEQFF. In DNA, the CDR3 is TGTGCCAACAGCGCCGACACCAACAATGAGCAGTTCTTC.

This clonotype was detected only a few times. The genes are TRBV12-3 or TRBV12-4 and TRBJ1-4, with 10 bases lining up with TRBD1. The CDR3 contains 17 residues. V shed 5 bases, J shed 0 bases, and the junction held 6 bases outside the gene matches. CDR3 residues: CASSDPGTGATNEKLFF. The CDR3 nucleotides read TGTGCCAGCAGTGACCCCGGGACAGGGGCAACTAATGAAAAACTGTTTTTT.

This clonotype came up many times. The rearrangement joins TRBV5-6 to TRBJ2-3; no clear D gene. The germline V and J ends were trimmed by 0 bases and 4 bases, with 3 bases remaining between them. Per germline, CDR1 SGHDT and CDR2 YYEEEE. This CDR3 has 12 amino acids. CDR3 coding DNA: TGTGCCAGCAGCTTGGAACCAGATACGCAGTATTTT. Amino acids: CASSLEPDTQYF.

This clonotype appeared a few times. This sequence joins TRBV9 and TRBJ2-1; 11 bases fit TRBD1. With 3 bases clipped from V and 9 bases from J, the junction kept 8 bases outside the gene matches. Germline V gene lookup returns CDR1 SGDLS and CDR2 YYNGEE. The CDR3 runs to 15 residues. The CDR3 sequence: CASSGRDRGRPEQFF. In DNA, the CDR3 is TGTGCCAGCAGCGGCCGGGACAGGGGGAGGCCTGAGCAGTTCTTC.

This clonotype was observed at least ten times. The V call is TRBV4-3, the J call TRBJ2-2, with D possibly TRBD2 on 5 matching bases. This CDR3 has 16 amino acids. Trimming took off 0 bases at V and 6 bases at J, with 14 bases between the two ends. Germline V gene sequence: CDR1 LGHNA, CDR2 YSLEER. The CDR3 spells CASSQDLPGGAGELFF. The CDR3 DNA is TGCGCCAGCAGCCAAGATCTACCAGGAGGCGCCGGGGAGCTGTTTTTT.

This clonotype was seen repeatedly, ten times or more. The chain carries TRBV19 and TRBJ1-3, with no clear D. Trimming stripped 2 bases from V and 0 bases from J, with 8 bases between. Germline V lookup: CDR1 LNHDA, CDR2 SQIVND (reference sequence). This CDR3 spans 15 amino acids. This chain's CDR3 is CASSITQLSGNTIYF. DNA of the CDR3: TGTGCCAGTAGTATAACGCAGCTCTCTGGAAACACCATATATTTT.

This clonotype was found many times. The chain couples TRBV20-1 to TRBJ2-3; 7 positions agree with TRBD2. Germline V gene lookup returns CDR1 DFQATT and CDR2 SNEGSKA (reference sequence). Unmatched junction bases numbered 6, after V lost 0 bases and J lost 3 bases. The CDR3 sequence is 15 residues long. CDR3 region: CSARDPGGGTDTQYF. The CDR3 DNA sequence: TGCAGTGCTAGAGATCCGGGGGGTGGTACAGATACGCAGTATTTT.

The CDR3 protein is CASSKIRDSVGQTQYF. The CDR3 DNA is TGTGCCAGTAGTAAGATCCGGGACAGCGTCGGGCAGACCCAGTACTTC. The rearrangement joins TRBV19 to TRBJ2-5; 7 bases are shared with TRBD1. The germline V gene has CDR1 LNHDA and CDR2 SQIVND (reference sequence). The CDR3 loop spans 16 amino acids. V lost 4 bases to trimming and J lost 6 bases; unmatched junction nucleotides: 14.

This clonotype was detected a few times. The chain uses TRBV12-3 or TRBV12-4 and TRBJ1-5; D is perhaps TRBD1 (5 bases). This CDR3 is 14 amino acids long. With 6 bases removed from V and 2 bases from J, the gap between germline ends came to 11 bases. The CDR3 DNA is TGTGCCAGCAGCCTGGGGGTCGGCAATCAGCCCCAGCATTTT. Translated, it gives CASSLGVGNQPQHF.

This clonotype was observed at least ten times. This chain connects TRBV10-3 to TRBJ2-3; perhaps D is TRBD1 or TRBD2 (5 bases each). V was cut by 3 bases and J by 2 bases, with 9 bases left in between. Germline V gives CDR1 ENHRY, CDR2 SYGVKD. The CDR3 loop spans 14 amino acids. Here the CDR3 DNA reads TGTGCCATCAGTGACAGCGGACACACAGATACGCAGTATTTT. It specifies CAISDSGHTDTQYF.